What follows are 21 T cell receptor beta chains derived from one specimen sequenced in a study of blood T cell repertoires in COVID-19 (dated by TCRdb to the early 2020s). To prepare the library, the immunoSEQ multiplex PCR assay was applied. Sourced from immuneACCESS, this table was stored by TCRdb with only in-frame sequences that have V and J called. A share of the clones is absent; for the studies checked, an unresolved V gene accounts for under half, and the remainder has no known explanation. A total of some 250,000 clones appear in this sample, roughly 85% of them only once. The leading ten clones occupy under 2.5% of the sample. The material sequenced was PBMCs or T cells enriched from blood (not recorded which). These receptors were collected from a woman between 50 and 59 years old who had recovered from COVID-19.

The V call is TRBV30, the J call TRBJ2-7; 14 bases are shared with TRBD2. Germline V lookup: CDR1 GTSNPN, CDR2 SVGIG (reference sequence). The CDR3 runs 14 residues. Unmatched junction bases numbered 1, after V lost 2 bases and J lost 4 bases. The CDR3 reads CAWSRLAGGYEQYF. Here the CDR3 DNA reads TGTGCCTGGAGTCGACTAGCGGGAGGGTACGAGCAGTACTTC.

This clone was picked up one time. The rearrangement joins TRBV5-6 to TRBJ2-7; possibly TRBD2 for D (6 bases). Per germline, CDR1 SGHDT and CDR2 YYEEEE. Trimming pared 4 bases from V and 1 base from J, leaving 12 bases between. The CDR3 consists of 14 residues. The DNA for the CDR3 is TGTGCCAGCAGCCCTTGGGGGGAGTCCTACGAGCAGTACTTC. It codes for CASSPWGESYEQYF.

V usage is TRBV19 and J usage is TRBJ2-7; 9 nucleotides align to TRBD2. The CDR3 is 14 residues long. Germline-derived CDR1 and CDR2 are LNHDA and SQIVND (reference sequence). Trimming at V came to 5 bases and at J to 2 bases, leaving 4 bases not matched to a gene. CDR3: CASSRTSETYEQYF. DNA of the CDR3: TGTGCCAGTAGTCGGACTAGCGAGACCTACGAGCAGTACTTC.

This chain links TRBV9 with TRBJ2-2; tentatively, D is TRBD1 (5 bases). The V gene lost 0 bases and the J gene lost 3 bases, with 6 bases spanning the gap. Germline lookup yields CDR1 SGDLS and CDR2 YYNGEE. The CDR3 loop spans 14 amino acids. The CDR3 DNA is TGTGCCAGCAGCGTAGGGGGCGACACCGGGGAGCTGTTTTTT. Translating gives CASSVGGDTGELFF.

V and J are TRBV3-1 (or the pseudogene TRBV3-2) and TRBJ1-5, with D maybe TRBD1 (5 bases). The CDR3 loop spans 14 amino acids. Germline CDR1 is LGHDT and CDR2 is YNNKEL (reference sequence). V lost 0 bases and J lost 6, with 9 bases in between. The CDR3 DNA is TGTGCCAGCAGCCAAGATGGGAGGGGTCAGCCCCAGCATTTT. Its protein is CASSQDGRGQPQHF.

The rearrangement links TRBV10-3 to TRBJ2-7, with D tentatively TRBD2 (6 bases). The V gene lost 6 bases and the J gene lost 2 bases, with 11 bases spanning the gap. Germline CDR1 reads ENHRY; CDR2 reads SYGVKD. The CDR3 covers 13 residues. As DNA, the CDR3 is TGTGCCATCAGGGGGACTTTTGCCTACGAGCAGTACTTC. Protein: CAIRGTFAYEQYF.

This clone was counted only a few times. J is TRBJ1-2 and V is TRBV7-2; the D is unclear. Per the germline V gene, CDR1 is SGHTA and CDR2 is FQGNSA. The CDR3 covers 14 residues. Trimming cost V 5 bases and J 1 base, with 11 bases left between them. The CDR3 bases are TGTGCCAGCAGCCCTGGACTGGATAACTATGGCTACACCTTC. Encoded protein: CASSPGLDNYGYTF.

The CDR3: CASPGLVSIVDTQYF. As DNA, the CDR3 is TGTGCCAGCCCCGGGTTAGTTTCAATCGTCGATACGCAGTATTTT. This chain connects TRBV25-1 to TRBJ2-3; no definite D call. Germline values: CDR1 MGHDK, CDR2 SYGVNS. This CDR3 comprises 15 residues. V dropped 8 bases and J dropped 6 bases, with 21 bases sitting between them. The full variable domain, rest sourced from reference TRBV25-1 and TRBJ2-3, is EADIYQTPRYLVIGTGKKITLECSQTMGHDKMYWYQQDPGMELHLIHYSYGVNSTEKGDLSSESTVSRIRTEHFPLTLESARPSHTSQYLCASPGLVSIVDTQYFGPGTRLTVL.

J is TRBJ1-6 and V is TRBV13, with 8 bases identical to TRBD1. The germline V gene encodes CDR1 PRHDT and CDR2 FYEKMQ (reference sequence). The CDR3 contains 15 residues. J was trimmed by 6 bases and V by 2 bases; bases with no gene match: 3. The CDR3 DNA sequence: TGTGCCAGCAGCTTAAGGACAGGGTTTAATTCACCCCTCCACTTT. Protein: CASSLRTGFNSPLHF.

This clone was counted only a few times. The chain carries TRBV7-2 and TRBJ1-1, with 8 bases identical to TRBD1. The germline V gene has CDR1 SGHTA and CDR2 FQGNSA. CDR3 length: 13 residues. After removal of 4 bases from V and 5 bases from J, the junction contained 3 bases not matched to a gene. In DNA, the CDR3 is TGTGCCAGCAGCTCGGACAGGGAGACTGAAGCTTTCTTT. It encodes CASSSDRETEAFF.

This clone came up a few times. The chain has TRBV5-1 and TRBJ1-2, with 7 bases identical to TRBD1. Trimming at V came to 1 base and at J to 8 bases, leaving 11 bases not matched to a gene. The CDR3 is 15 amino acids. Germline loops: CDR1 SGHRS, CDR2 YFSETQ. CDR3 protein: CASSLILDRENGYTF. CDR3 bases: TGCGCCAGCAGCTTGATCCTAGACAGGGAAAACGGCTACACCTTC.

V gene TRBV14 combines with J gene TRBJ1-2, with no clear D. CDR3 length: 12 amino acids. Trimming took off 1 base at V and 4 bases at J, with 4 bases between the two ends. Germline V lookup: CDR1 SGHDN, CDR2 FVKESK. The CDR3 nucleotides read TGTGCCAGCAGCCAAGGGGCCTATGGCTACACCTTC. Its translation: CASSQGAYGYTF.

V gene TRBV6-1 combines with J gene TRBJ2-7, with 8 positions matching TRBD1. Germline CDR1 is MNHNS and CDR2 is SASEGT. The CDR3 has 15 amino acids. The J segment lost 2 bases and the V segment lost 1 base, leaving 4 bases of the junction unmatched. The CDR3 coding sequence is TGTGCCAGCAGTGAAGGGTTGGACAGGGCCTACGAGCAGTACTTC. Translated, it gives CASSEGLDRAYEQYF.

The chain links TRBV5-6 to TRBJ2-7; 10 bases map to TRBD1. Unmatched junction bases numbered 7, after V lost 0 bases and J lost 4 bases. Germline CDR1 reads SGHDT; CDR2 reads YYEEEE. The CDR3 consists of 16 residues. Written as DNA, the CDR3 is TGTGCCAGCAGCTTGGCCGGGGGGACAGGGGCATACGAGCAGTACTTC. Protein: CASSLAGGTGAYEQYF.

The chain couples TRBV18 to TRBJ1-5, with 9 bases aligning to TRBD1. This CDR3 has 14 residues. Germline loops: CDR1 KGHSH, CDR2 LQKENI. V dropped 2 bases and J dropped 6; count of bases not matched to a gene: 2. This chain's CDR3 is CASSPTGGGQPQHF. In DNA, the CDR3 is TGTGCCAGCTCACCAACAGGGGGCGGTCAGCCCCAGCATTTT. Based on the CDR3 plus reference TRBV18 and TRBJ1-5, the full variable domain is NAGVMQNPRHLVRRRGQEARLRCSPMKGHSHVYWYRQLPEEGLKFMVYLQKENIIDESGMPKERFSAEFPKEGPSILRIQQVVRGDSAAYFCASSPTGGGQPQHFGDGTRLSIL.

The V call is TRBV4-1, the J call TRBJ1-6; D not certain. This CDR3 is built from 14 residues. Germline V gene lookup returns CDR1 MGHRA and CDR2 YSYEKL. V was cut by 1 base and J by 3 bases, with 4 bases left in between. The CDR3 nucleotides are TGCGCCAGCAGCCAAGGACACTATAATTCACCCCTCCACTTT. This sequence encodes CASSQGHYNSPLHF.

This sequence joins TRBV6-5 and TRBJ2-1; 7 nucleotides line up with TRBD1. The germline CDR1 and CDR2 sequences are MNHEY and SVGAGI. The CDR3 has 15 residues. V was pared by 5 bases and J by 4 bases, with 8 bases of the junction left unmatched. CDR3 in amino acids: CASSRDRAGYNEQFF. In DNA form, the CDR3 reads TGTGCCAGCAGTCGCGACAGGGCTGGGTACAATGAGCAGTTCTTC.

The chain combines TRBV7-9 with TRBJ2-5, with unresolved D. The V and J ends lost 6 bases and 6 bases respectively, with 11 bases between them. The CDR3 extends over 12 amino acids. Germline loops: CDR1 SEHNR, CDR2 FQNEAQ (reference sequence). Here the CDR3 reads CASSHDRKTQYF. DNA of the CDR3: TGTGCCAGCAGTCACGATAGAAAGACCCAGTACTTC.

The rearrangement uses TRBV3-1 (or the pseudogene TRBV3-2) and TRBJ1-5; 9 bases are shared with TRBD1. The V gene's germline CDR1 is LGHDT and CDR2 YNNKEL (reference sequence). The CDR3 has 16 residues. V shed 5 bases and J 6 bases; nucleotides not matched to a gene: 11. DNA of the CDR3: TGTGCCAGCAGCTCCCAGGTCGGGACAGGGCGTCAGCCCCAGCATTTT. It translates to CASSSQVGTGRQPQHF.

This clone was picked up one time. The V gene is TRBV11-1, the J gene TRBJ2-5, with 7 bases that match TRBD1. Trimming removed 1 base from V and 0 bases from J; junction bases left unmatched: 5. CDR3 length equals 16 residues. Germline V lookup: CDR1 SGHAT, CDR2 FQDESV (reference sequence). The CDR3 reads CASSLEGQIHQETQYF. As DNA, the CDR3 is TGTGCCAGCAGCTTAGAGGGACAGATACACCAAGAGACCCAGTACTTC.

This clone was seen just once. This chain connects TRBV2 to TRBJ2-1; TRBD2 matches at 13 bases. The length of the CDR3 is 19 residues. Germline CDR1 SNHLY, CDR2 FYNNEI. Germline trimming cut 4 bases from V and 9 bases from J; bases unmatched to any gene: 18. CDR3 DNA: TGTGCCAGCAGTGGACAGGGGGCGCCACTAGCGGGAGGGCGGGGTGAGCAGTTCTTC. Protein sequence: CASSGQGAPLAGGRGEQFF. The complete variable domain, with remaining parts taken from reference TRBV2 and TRBJ2-1, reads EPEVTQTPSHQVTQMGQEVILRCVPISNHLYFYWYRQILGQKVEFLVSFYNNEISEKSEIFDDQFSVERPDGSNFTLKIRSTKLEDSAMYFCASSGQGAPLAGGRGEQFFGPGTRLTVL.